A single sample is the source of the 2 T cell receptor beta chains below, sequenced in a study of shared clonotypes between healthy human individuals. Sequencing was performed with immunoSEQ multiplex PCR; in TCRdb, only in-frame clones are kept and a portion is missing. Of about 1.1 million clones in the sample, about 84% were seen once. Sequencing was carried out using memory CD4+ T cells from PBMCs. The subset here: CD45RA-negative fraction. The origin of the receptors is a man between 18 and 35 years old in good health. Some clones in this sample may be carry-over from other donors' samples.

The chain carries TRBV4-2 and TRBJ2-7; a possible D gene is TRBD2 (5 bases). Germline CDR1 reads LGHNA; CDR2 reads YNFKEQ. The CDR3 consists of 14 residues. V was clipped by 0 bases and J by 6 bases, with 12 bases between them. The DNA for the CDR3 is TGTGCCAGCAGCCAAGAGGCGGGCCGGGGCGAGCAGTACTTC. Residues: CASSQEAGRGEQYF.

This chain joins TRBV18 and TRBJ2-1; D gene uncertain. This CDR3 region has 16 residues. The V and J ends lost 1 base and 0 bases respectively, with 10 bases between them. CDR1 KGHSH and CDR2 LQKENI come from the germline V gene. DNA for the CDR3: TGTGCCAGCTCACCACTGACTCCCCCCTCCTACAATGAGCAGTTCTTC. Its protein product is CASSPLTPPSYNEQFF.